Each of the 13 T cell receptor beta chains below was sequenced from the same sample in a study of CD8 T cells in Susac syndrome (dated by TCRdb to about 2019). The library was made by the immunoSEQ multiplex PCR assay. RNA was extracted using the RNeasy kit, and about 0.45 to 1 ug of the RNA was reverse transcribed with random hexamers. Using fastp at Q25 and MiXCR, TCRdb reprocessed the public reads and kept productive beta chains. For every CDR3 protein sequence, its rows merge into one entry that carries the most common genes and DNA. Across this sample there are 130,000 or so distinct CDR3 sequences, with around 91% seen only once. The ten largest clones add up to 0.2% to 0.25% of the sample. The sample comprised CD8+ T cells from PBMCs. These receptors were obtained from a human donor with multiple sclerosis.

DNA for the CDR3: TGCAGCGTTGAACGAGCGGGAGTAGAGACCCAGTACTTC. It specifies CSVERAGVETQYF. The chain couples TRBV29-1 to TRBJ2-5, with 8 bases matching TRBD2. Unmatched junction bases numbered 3, after V lost 2 bases and J lost 4 bases. CDR3 length: 13 residues. From germline, CDR1 is SQVTM and CDR2 ANQGSEA.

The gene calls are TRBV19 and TRBJ2-7, with a possible D match to TRBD1 (6 bases). CDR1 and CDR2 from the germline V gene are LNHDA and SQIVND (reference sequence). The V end was cut by 7 bases, the J end by 0 bases, with 13 bases between. This CDR3 contains 14 residues. CDR3 region: CASTLTGDSYEQYF. CDR3 nucleotide sequence: TGTGCCAGTACCCTGACAGGCGACTCCTACGAGCAGTACTTC.

The chain joins TRBV14 to TRBJ1-1, with D uncertain. In germline, CDR1 is SGHDN, CDR2 FVKESK. Deletions cut 3 bases from V and 6 bases from J, with 8 bases between. The CDR3 contains 12 residues. The CDR3 loop is CASSQMGPEAFF. The CDR3 bases are TGTGCCAGCAGCCAGATGGGCCCTGAAGCTTTCTTT.

This chain uses TRBV29-1 with TRBJ1-1; D remains ambiguous. The CDR3 spans 13 residues. V lost 6 bases, J lost 4 bases, and 15 bases lay in between. Germline CDR1 and CDR2: SQVTM and ANQGSEA. Written as DNA, the CDR3 is TGCAGCGTATCTTCTTCCCTGAGCACTGAAGCTTTCTTT. Encoded protein: CSVSSSLSTEAFF. Drawing the rest from reference TRBV29-1 and TRBJ1-1, the complete variable domain is SAVISQKPSRDICQRGTSLTIQCQVDSQVTMMFWYRQQPGQSLTLIATANQGSEATYESGFVIDKFPISRPNLTFSTLTVSNMSPEDSSIYLCSVSSSLSTEAFFGQGTRLTVV.

The V gene is TRBV6-6, the J gene TRBJ2-3; 14 bases fit TRBD2. This CDR3 has 15 residues. Germline V gene sequence: CDR1 MNHNY, CDR2 SVGAGI (reference sequence). V was pared by 6 bases and J by 6 bases, with 5 bases of the junction left unmatched. The DNA of the CDR3 is TGTGCCAGCAGCCCGGGACTAGCGGGAGCGGATACGCAGTATTTT. Translating gives CASSPGLAGADTQYF.

This clonotype turned up a few times. The genes are TRBV13 and TRBJ2-5, with D maybe TRBD1 (5 bases). Between the trimmed V and J ends, which lost 5 bases and 3 bases, there was a span of 10 bases. The germline V gene encodes CDR1 PRHDT and CDR2 FYEKMQ (reference sequence). CDR3 length: 13 amino acids. CDR3 in amino acids: CASSPEGEETQYF. DNA of the CDR3: TGTGCCAGCAGCCCCGAAGGGGAAGAGACCCAGTACTTC.

This chain joins TRBV27 and TRBJ1-4, with TRBD1 matching over 8 bases. The CDR3 contains 14 residues. V was pared by 7 bases and J by 3 bases, with 4 bases of the junction left unmatched. CDR1 is MNHEY and CDR2 is SMNVEV in the germline V gene (reference sequence). As DNA, the CDR3 is TGTGCCAGCACAAGACAGGGGTCTAATGAAAAACTGTTTTTT. Translated: CASTRQGSNEKLFF.

The chain couples TRBV28 to TRBJ2-3, with no clear D. Looked up from germline, CDR1 is MDHEN and CDR2 is SYDVKM. Trimming took 7 bases from V and 1 from J, leaving 15 bases between them. This CDR3 spans 15 amino acids. The CDR3 sequence: CASIGVPEGTDTQYF. In nucleotides, the CDR3 is TGTGCCAGCATTGGGGTCCCCGAGGGCACAGATACGCAGTATTTT. The complete variable domain, with remaining parts taken from reference TRBV28 and TRBJ2-3, reads DVKVTQSSRYLVKRTGEKVFLECVQDMDHENMFWYRQDPGLGLRLIYFSYDVKMKEKGDIPEGYSVSREKKERFSLILESASTNQTSMYLCASIGVPEGTDTQYFGPGTRLTVL.

The chain uses TRBV5-4 and TRBJ2-4; a possible D gene is TRBD1 (6 bases). CDR3 length: 14 amino acids. V lost 1 base to trimming and J lost 7 bases, with 12 bases between them. Germline CDR1 reads SGHNT; CDR2 reads YYREEE (reference sequence). CDR3 in amino acids: CASSLSGERNIQYF. CDR3 nucleotides: TGTGCCAGCAGCTTGTCAGGGGAGAGGAACATTCAGTACTTC.

The CDR3, as DNA: TGTGCCAGCAGCCAGGTTACCGGGACGGTGGATGAAAAACTGTTTTTT. It translates to CASSQVTGTVDEKLFF. This chain joins TRBV14 and TRBJ1-4; D is perhaps TRBD1 (5 bases). This CDR3 comprises 16 residues. Deletions cut 3 bases from V and 6 bases from J, with 17 bases between. Germline CDR1 is SGHDN and CDR2 is FVKESK.

The count of this clonotype is one. The rearrangement joins TRBV27 to TRBJ1-1; D unresolved. The V gene lost 0 bases and the J gene lost 7 bases, with 9 bases spanning the gap. This CDR3 is built from 13 residues. Germline V gene lookup returns CDR1 MNHEY and CDR2 SMNVEV (reference sequence). As DNA, the CDR3 is TGTGCCAGCAGTTTATCGAGGTTAAATGAAGCTTTCTTT. This encodes CASSLSRLNEAFF.

This clonotype was seen a handful of times. This rearrangement joins TRBV5-4 to TRBJ1-5; D call uncertain. Germline V gene data show CDR1 as SGHNT and CDR2 as YYREEE (reference sequence). This CDR3 region has 15 residues. Trimming left V 4 bases short and J 0 bases short, with 11 bases between. The CDR3 is CASSQDYSSNQPQHF. DNA of the CDR3: TGTGCCAGCAGCCAAGATTACAGTAGCAATCAGCCCCAGCATTTT.

V and J are TRBV19 and TRBJ1-2; 8 positions agree with TRBD1. Unmatched junction bases numbered 9, after V lost 7 bases and J lost 2 bases. This CDR3 contains 15 residues. Looked up from germline, CDR1 is LNHDA and CDR2 is SQIVND (reference sequence). CDR3 nucleotide sequence: TGTGCCAGTAAACCTACCGGGACAGGAAACTATGGCTACACCTTC. The encoded protein is CASKPTGTGNYGYTF.